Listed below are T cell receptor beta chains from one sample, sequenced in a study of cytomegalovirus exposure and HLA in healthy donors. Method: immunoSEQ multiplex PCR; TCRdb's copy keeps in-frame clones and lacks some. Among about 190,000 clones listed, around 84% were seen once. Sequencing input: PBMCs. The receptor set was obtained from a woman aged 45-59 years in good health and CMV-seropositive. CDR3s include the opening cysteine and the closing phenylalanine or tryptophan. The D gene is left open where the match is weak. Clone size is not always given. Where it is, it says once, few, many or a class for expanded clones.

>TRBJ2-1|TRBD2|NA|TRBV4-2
CASSQVAGGPGNEQFF
TGTGCCAGCAGCCAAGTAGCGGGGGGGCCGGGCAATGAGCAGTTCTTC
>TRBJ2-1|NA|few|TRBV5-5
CASSLVGAREQFF
TGTGCCAGCAGCTTGGTGGGGGCCAGGGAGCAGTTCTTC
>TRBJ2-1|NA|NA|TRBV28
CASWDSTYNEQFF
TGTGCCAGCTGGGACTCAACCTACAATGAGCAGTTCTTC
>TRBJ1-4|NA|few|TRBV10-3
CAISVGRDNEKLFF
TGTGCCATCAGTGTAGGGAGGGATAATGAAAAACTGTTTTTT
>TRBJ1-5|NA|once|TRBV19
CASSLPGQFSNQPQHF
TGTGCCAGTAGTTTACCGGGACAATTTAGCAATCAGCCCCAGCATTTT
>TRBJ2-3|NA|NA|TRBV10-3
CAISDSSPDTQYF
TGTGCCATCAGTGATTCCTCCCCAGATACGCAGTATTTT
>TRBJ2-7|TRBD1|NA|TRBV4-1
CASSQDPGQGGLGQYF
TGCGCCAGCAGCCAAGACCCCGGACAGGGGGGGTTGGGGCAGTACTTC
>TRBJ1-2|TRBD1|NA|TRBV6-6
CASSYGTGGYGYTF
TGTGCCAGCAGTTACGGTACAGGGGGCTATGGCTACACCTTC
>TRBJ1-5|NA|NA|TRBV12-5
CASGLVAGRPNSNQPQHF
TGTGCTAGTGGTTTGGTAGCGGGTCGGCCAAATAGCAATCAGCCCCAGCATTTT
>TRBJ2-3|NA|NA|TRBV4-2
CASSPRVGTDTQYF
TGTGCCAGCAGCCCCCGGGTGGGCACAGATACGCAGTATTTT
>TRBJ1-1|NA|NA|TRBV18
CASSPRDTRNTEAFF
TGTGCCAGCTCGCCCCGGGATACGAGGAACACTGAAGCTTTCTTT
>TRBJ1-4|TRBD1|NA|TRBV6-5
CASRRTGTNEKLFF
TGTGCCAGCAGGAGGACAGGGACTAATGAAAAACTGTTTTTT
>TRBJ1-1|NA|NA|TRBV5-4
CASSLVEGIVHTEAFF
TGTGCCAGCAGCTTGGTGGAGGGTATTGTTCACACTGAAGCTTTCTTT
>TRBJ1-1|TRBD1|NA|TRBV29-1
CSVDQGAREAFF
TGCAGCGTTGATCAGGGGGCTCGTGAAGCTTTCTTT
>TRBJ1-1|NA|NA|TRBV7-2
CASSFGPTRGTEAFF
TGTGCCAGCAGCTTCGGACCCACCCGGGGAACTGAAGCTTTCTTT
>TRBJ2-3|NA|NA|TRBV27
CASSPLTRSTDTQYF
TGTGCCAGCAGTCCCCTAACCCGGAGCACAGATACGCAGTATTTT
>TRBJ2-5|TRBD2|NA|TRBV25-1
CASSDPQRGNQETQYF
TGTGCCAGCAGTGATCCTCAGCGGGGGAACCAAGAGACCCAGTACTTC
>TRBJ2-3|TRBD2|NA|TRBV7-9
CASSQTSGGITQYF
TGTGCCAGCAGCCAAACTAGCGGGGGGATAACGCAGTATTTT
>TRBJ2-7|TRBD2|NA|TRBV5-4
CASSQELADSYEQYF
TGTGCCAGCAGCCAAGAACTAGCGGACTCCTACGAGCAGTACTTC
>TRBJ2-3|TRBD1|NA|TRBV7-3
CASSRTGSTDTQYF
TGTGCCAGCAGCCGGACAGGTAGCACAGATACGCAGTATTTT
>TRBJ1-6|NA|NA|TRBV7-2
CASSLRQANNSPLHF
TGTGCCAGCAGCCTCCGACAGGCTAATAATTCACCCCTCCACTTT
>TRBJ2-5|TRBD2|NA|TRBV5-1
CASSFGSGGQETQYF
TGCGCCAGCAGCTTCGGTAGCGGGGGACAAGAGACCCAGTACTTC
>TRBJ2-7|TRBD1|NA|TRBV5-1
CASSSTGGADEQYF
TGCGCCAGCAGCTCTACAGGGGGCGCGGACGAGCAGTACTTC
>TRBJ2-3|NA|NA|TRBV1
CTSSQDILAGADTQYF
TGCACCAGCAGCCAAGATATCCTAGCGGGGGCTGATACGCAGTATTTT